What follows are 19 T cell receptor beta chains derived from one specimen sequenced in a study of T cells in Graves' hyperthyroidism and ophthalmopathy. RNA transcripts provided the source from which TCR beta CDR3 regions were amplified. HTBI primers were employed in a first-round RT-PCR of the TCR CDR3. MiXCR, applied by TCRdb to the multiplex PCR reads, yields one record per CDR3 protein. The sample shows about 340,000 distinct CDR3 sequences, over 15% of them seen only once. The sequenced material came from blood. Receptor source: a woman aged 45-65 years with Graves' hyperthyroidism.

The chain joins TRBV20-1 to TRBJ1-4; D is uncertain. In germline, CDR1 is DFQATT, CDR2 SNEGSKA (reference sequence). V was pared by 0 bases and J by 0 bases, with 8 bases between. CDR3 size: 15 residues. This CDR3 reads CSARDPGTTNEKLFF. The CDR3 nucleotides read TGCAGTGCTAGAGATCCCGGAACAACTAATGAAAAACTGTTTTTT.

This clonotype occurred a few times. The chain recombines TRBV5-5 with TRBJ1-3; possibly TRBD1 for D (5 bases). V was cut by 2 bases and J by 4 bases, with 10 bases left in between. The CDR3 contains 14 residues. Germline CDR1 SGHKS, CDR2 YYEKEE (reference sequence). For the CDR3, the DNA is TGTGCCAGCAGCTTTTCTGGGGACGGAAACACCATATATTTT. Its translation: CASSFSGDGNTIYF.

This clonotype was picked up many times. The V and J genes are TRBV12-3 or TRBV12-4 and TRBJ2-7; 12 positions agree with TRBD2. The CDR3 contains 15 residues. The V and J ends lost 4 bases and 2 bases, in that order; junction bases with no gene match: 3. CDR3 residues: CASSSLAGGAYEQYF. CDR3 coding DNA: TGTGCCAGCAGTTCGCTAGCGGGAGGGGCCTACGAGCAGTACTTC.

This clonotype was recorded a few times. CDR3 sequence reads: CASSDWGKGPQHF. CDR3 DNA: TGTGCCAGCAGTGATTGGGGCAAGGGGCCCCAGCATTTT. This chain connects TRBV2 to TRBJ1-5, with D possibly being TRBD1 (5 bases). Germline-derived CDR1 and CDR2 are SNHLY and FYNNEI. This CDR3 has 13 residues. Trimming shortened V by 3 bases and J by 9 bases, and 12 bases separated the two germline ends.

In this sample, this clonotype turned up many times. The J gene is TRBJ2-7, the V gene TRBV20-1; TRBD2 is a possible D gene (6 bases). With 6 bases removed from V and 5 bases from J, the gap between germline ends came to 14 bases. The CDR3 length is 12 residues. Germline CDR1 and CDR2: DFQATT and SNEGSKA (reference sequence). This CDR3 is CSALSRRDEQYF. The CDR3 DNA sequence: TGCAGTGCCCTATCTAGGAGGGACGAGCAGTACTTC.

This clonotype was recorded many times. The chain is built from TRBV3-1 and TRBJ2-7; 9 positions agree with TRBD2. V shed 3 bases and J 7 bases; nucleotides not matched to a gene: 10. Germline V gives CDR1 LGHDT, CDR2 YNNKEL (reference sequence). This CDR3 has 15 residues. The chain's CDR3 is CASSHDIAGAGEQYF. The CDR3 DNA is TGTGCCAGCAGCCACGACATAGCGGGAGCGGGGGAGCAGTACTTC.

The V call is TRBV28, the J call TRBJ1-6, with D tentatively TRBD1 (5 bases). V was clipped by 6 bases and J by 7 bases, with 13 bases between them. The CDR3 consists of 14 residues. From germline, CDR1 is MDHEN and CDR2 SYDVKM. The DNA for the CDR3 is TGTGCCAGCAGCCGGGGGGGGAACAATTCACCCCTCCACTTT. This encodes CASSRGGNNSPLHF.

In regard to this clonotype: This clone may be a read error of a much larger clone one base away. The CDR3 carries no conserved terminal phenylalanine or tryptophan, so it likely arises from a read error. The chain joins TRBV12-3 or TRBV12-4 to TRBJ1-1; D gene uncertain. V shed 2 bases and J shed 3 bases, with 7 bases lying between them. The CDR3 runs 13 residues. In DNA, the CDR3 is TGTGCCAGCAGTTTATCTCATTACACTGAAGCTTTCCTT. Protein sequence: CASSLSHYTEAFL.

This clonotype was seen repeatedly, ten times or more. CDR3 sequence reads: CASSFFGGGETQYF. Written as DNA, the CDR3 is TGTGCCAGCAGCTTTTTCGGGGGTGGCGAGACCCAGTACTTC. The rearrangement uses TRBV11-2 and TRBJ2-5; tentatively, D is TRBD2 (6 bases). Germline CDR1 reads SGHAT; CDR2 reads FQNNGV. The V gene lost 3 bases and the J gene lost 5 bases, with 13 bases spanning the gap. The CDR3 extends over 14 amino acids.

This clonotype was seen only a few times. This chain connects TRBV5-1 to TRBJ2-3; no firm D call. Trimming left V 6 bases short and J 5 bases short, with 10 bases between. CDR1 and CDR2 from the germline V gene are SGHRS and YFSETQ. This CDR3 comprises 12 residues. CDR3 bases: TGCGCCAGCAACTTAAACGAAGATACGCAGTATTTT. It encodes CASNLNEDTQYF.

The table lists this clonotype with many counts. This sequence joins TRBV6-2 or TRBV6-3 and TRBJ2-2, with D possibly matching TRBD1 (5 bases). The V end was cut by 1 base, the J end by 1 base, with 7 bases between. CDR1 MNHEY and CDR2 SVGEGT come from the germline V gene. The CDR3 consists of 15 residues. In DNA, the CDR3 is TGTGCCAGCAGTTACTGGGGCTTGAACACCGGGGAGCTGTTTTTT. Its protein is CASSYWGLNTGELFF.

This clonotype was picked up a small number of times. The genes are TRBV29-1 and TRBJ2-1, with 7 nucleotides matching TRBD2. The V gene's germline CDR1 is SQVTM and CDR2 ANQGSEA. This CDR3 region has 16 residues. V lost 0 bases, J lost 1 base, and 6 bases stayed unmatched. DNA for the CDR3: TGCAGCGTTGAAGATAGATCGGGGGGATCCTACAATGAGCAGTTCTTC. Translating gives CSVEDRSGGSYNEQFF.

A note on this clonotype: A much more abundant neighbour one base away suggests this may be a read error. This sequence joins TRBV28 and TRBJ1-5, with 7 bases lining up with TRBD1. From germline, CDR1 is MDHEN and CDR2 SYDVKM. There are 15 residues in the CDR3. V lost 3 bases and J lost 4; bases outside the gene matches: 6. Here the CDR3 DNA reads TGTGCCAGCAGTTTGACAGGGTTCGGAAATCAGCCCCAGCATTTT. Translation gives CASSLTGFGNQPQHF. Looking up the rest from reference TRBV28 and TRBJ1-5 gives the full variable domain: DVKVTQSSRYLVKRTGEKVFLECVQDMDHENMFWYRQDPGLGLRLIYFSYDVKMKEKGDIPEGYSVSREKKERFSLILESASTNQTSMYLCASSLTGFGNQPQHFGDGTRLSIL.

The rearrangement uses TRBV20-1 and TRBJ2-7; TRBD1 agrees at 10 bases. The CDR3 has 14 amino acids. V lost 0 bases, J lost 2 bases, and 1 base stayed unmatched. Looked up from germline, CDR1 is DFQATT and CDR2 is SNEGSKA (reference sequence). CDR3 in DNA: TGCAGTGCTAGAGACGGGACAGGGGCCTACGAGCAGTACTTC. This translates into CSARDGTGAYEQYF.

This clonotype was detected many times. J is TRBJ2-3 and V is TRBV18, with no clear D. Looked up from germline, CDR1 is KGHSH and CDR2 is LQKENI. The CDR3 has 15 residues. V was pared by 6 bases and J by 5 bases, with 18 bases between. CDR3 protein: CASSRTQAEEDTQYF. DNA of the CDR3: TGTGCCAGCTCGCGCACCCAGGCCGAGGAAGATACGCAGTATTTT.

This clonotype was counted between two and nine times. CDR3 in amino acids: CSVEGRGRGYEQYF. The CDR3 DNA reads as TGCAGCGTTGAAGGCCGGGGGCGCGGGTACGAGCAGTACTTC. The V call is TRBV29-1, the J call TRBJ2-7; D possibly uses TRBD1 or TRBD2 (6 bases each). Germline CDR1 reads SQVTM; CDR2 reads ANQGSEA. The CDR3 runs to 14 residues. Trimming stripped 1 base from V and 4 bases from J, with 14 bases between.

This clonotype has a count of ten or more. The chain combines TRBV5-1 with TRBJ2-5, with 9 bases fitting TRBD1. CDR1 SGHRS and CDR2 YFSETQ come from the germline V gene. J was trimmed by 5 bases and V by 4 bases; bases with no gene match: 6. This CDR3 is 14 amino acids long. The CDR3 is CASSPGQGLETQYF. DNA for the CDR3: TGCGCCAGCAGCCCTGGACAGGGGTTGGAGACCCAGTACTTC.

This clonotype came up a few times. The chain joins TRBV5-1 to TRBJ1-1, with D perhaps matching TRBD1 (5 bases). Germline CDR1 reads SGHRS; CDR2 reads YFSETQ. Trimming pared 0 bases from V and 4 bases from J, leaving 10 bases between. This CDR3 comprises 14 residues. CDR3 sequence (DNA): TGCGCCAGCAGCTTGGCCGGGGCTCCCACTGAAGCTTTCTTT. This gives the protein CASSLAGAPTEAFF.

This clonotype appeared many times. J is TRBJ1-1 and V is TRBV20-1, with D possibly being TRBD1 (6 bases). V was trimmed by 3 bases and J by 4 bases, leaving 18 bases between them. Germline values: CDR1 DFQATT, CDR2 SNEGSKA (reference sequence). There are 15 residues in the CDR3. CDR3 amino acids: CSASPDRLFGTEAFF. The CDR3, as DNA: TGCAGTGCTAGCCCCGACAGGTTATTTGGCACTGAAGCTTTCTTT.